The clone carrying this T cell receptor (beta chain) has only one observation. The source of the sample is a study of blood T cell repertoires in COVID-19. The wider study: T cells, B-cell-depleted T cells, or PBMCs provided the cDNA or gDNA that served as material.

Original handling: For nucleated cells, counts were estimated from reference gene primer amplification. Clones were read by immunoSEQ multiplex PCR, and TCRdb kept only the in-frame ones, dropping some. V, J and clone size are taken as reported in that table, and D and trimming were inferred from the DNA itself. The sample yields tens of thousands of clones, about 89% seen once. The clonotype originates from a man aged 65 to 79 with active or convalescent COVID-19. Sequenced material: peripheral blood.

The CDR3 is CASNPGPARGSYGYTF. The CDR3 region has the DNA TGTGCCAGCAACCCAGGACCCGCAAGGGGTAGCTATGGCTACACCTTC. The chain couples TRBV2 to TRBJ1-2, with a tentative D call TRBD1 (5 bases). Trimming shortened V by 7 bases and J by 4 bases, and 22 bases separated the two germline ends. Per germline, CDR1 SNHLY and CDR2 FYNNEI. This CDR3 has 16 residues.